This TCR beta chain came from a study of read filtering for tumor transcriptome and immune sequencing. In the study overall: Transcriptome libraries were built from DNase-treated RNA.

From 400 to 450 ng of RNA, a library with molecular barcoded alpha/delta and beta/gamma adaptors was made. TCRdb fed the reads into MiXCR, producing one record per CDR3 protein. Of roughly 6,000 distinct CDR3 sequences listed, around 24% are singletons. V lost 5 bases to trimming and J lost 1 base, with 14 bases between them. There are 14 residues in the CDR3. The germline gives CDR1 DFQATT, CDR2 SNEGSKA (reference sequence). General study points: In IR-seq, single-read clonotypes were approximately 79% of clonotypes but approximately 3.5% of reads. The sorted CD138-negative fraction was a mixed bone marrow immune population, not purified T cells.

This clonotype was counted at least ten times. Its antigen is not known. J is TRBJ1-1 and V is TRBV20-1, with D perhaps matching TRBD1 (5 bases). The specimen sequenced was a population of CD138-negative cells sorted from bone marrow. This receptor was obtained from a donor aged 40 or older with multiple myeloma. CDR3 sequence reads: CSAQRWQGNTEAFF. In nucleotides, the CDR3 is TGCAGTGCTCAGAGGTGGCAGGGGAACACTGAAGCTTTCTTT.